What follows are 9 T cell receptor beta chains derived from one specimen sequenced in a study of control samples from healthy donors and cancer patients. Some clones are missing from TCRdb's copy, which holds only in-frame ones; the method was immunoSEQ multiplex PCR. The data hold about 55,000 clones, with 95% to 96% observed a single time. The sequencing input was blood. Source of these receptors: a woman between 18 and 29 years old in good health.

This sequence joins TRBV2 and TRBJ1-1, with 7 bases aligning to TRBD1. CDR1 and CDR2 from the germline V gene are SNHLY and FYNNEI. This CDR3 region has 14 residues. Unmatched junction bases numbered 1, after V lost 2 bases and J lost 1 base. In DNA form, the CDR3 reads TGTGCCAGCAGTGAAAGGGGGCGGAACACTGAAGCTTTCTTT. This sequence encodes CASSERGRNTEAFF.

V and J are TRBV18 and TRBJ1-2; TRBD1 might be the D (5 bases). Germline assignment: CDR1 KGHSH and CDR2 LQKENI. With 2 bases removed from V and 4 bases from J, the gap between germline ends came to 11 bases. This CDR3 region has 14 residues. CDR3 sequence: CASSPEGIRYGYTF. CDR3 nucleotide sequence: TGTGCCAGCTCACCAGAGGGGATACGCTATGGCTACACCTTC.

V usage is TRBV7-9 and J usage is TRBJ1-1; 12 bases are a match to TRBD1. V shed 8 bases, J shed 1 base, and the junction held 11 bases outside the gene matches. The CDR3 length is 17 residues. Looked up from germline, CDR1 is SEHNR and CDR2 is FQNEAQ (reference sequence). CDR3 region: CASGTGDRGLTNTEAFF. The CDR3 DNA reads TGTGCCAGCGGAACCGGGGACAGGGGGCTTACGAACACTGAAGCTTTCTTT. Full variable domain (missing parts from reference TRBV7-9 and TRBJ1-1): DTGVSQNPRHKITKRGQNVTFRCDPISEHNRLYWYRQTLGQGPEFLTYFQNEAQLEKSRLLSDRFSAERPKGSFSTLEIQRTEQGDSAMYLCASGTGDRGLTNTEAFFGQGTRLTVV.

V is TRBV7-8 and J is TRBJ2-7; tentative D call: TRBD2 (6 bases). Germline V gene sequence: CDR1 SGHVS, CDR2 FQNEAQ. V lost 2 bases to trimming and J lost 5 bases, with 19 bases between them. The CDR3 has 16 amino acids. Written as DNA, the CDR3 is TGTGCCAGCAGCTTATTACGGGAGAGTCGCAGGAACGAGCAGTACTTC. Translating it yields CASSLLRESRRNEQYF.

The rearrangement uses TRBV19 and TRBJ1-1, with D unresolved. This CDR3 has 15 amino acids. Looked up from germline, CDR1 is LNHDA and CDR2 is SQIVND (reference sequence). V dropped 4 bases and J dropped 4 bases, with 16 bases sitting between them. Written as DNA, the CDR3 is TGTGCCAGTAGTAGCCCGTTCGTCGGGGTCACTGAAGCTTTCTTT. Protein product: CASSSPFVGVTEAFF.

This clone was recorded once. The chain links TRBV7-2 to TRBJ1-4; 7 positions agree with TRBD1. The CDR3 consists of 15 residues. V was clipped by 5 bases and J by 8 bases; unmatched bases: 11. Per the germline V gene, CDR1 is SGHTA and CDR2 is FQGNSA. CDR3 residues: CASSPGGEFREKLFF. DNA for the CDR3: TGTGCCAGCAGCCCAGGGGGGGAGTTTAGAGAAAAACTGTTTTTT.

The V and J genes are TRBV3-1 (or the pseudogene TRBV3-2) and TRBJ1-1; D unresolved. The CDR3 runs to 14 residues. Germline CDR1 is LGHDT and CDR2 is YNNKEL (reference sequence). With 0 bases removed from V and 1 base from J, the gap between germline ends came to 6 bases. CDR3 coding DNA: TGTGCCAGCAGCCAAGATTGGACGAACACTGAAGCTTTCTTT. This gives the protein CASSQDWTNTEAFF.

The chain carries TRBV19 and TRBJ1-5; possible D gene TRBD1, 6 bases. Germline-derived CDR1 and CDR2 are LNHDA and SQIVND (reference sequence). The CDR3 length is 14 residues. V shed 7 bases and J shed 0 bases, with 10 bases lying between them. The CDR3, as DNA: TGTGCCAGTAACCACAGGGATAGCAATCAGCCCCAGCATTTT. It specifies CASNHRDSNQPQHF.

The gene calls are TRBV29-1 and TRBJ1-1; D not resolved. Per germline, CDR1 SQVTM and CDR2 ANQGSEA. Deletions cut 0 bases from V and 10 bases from J, with 3 bases between. The CDR3 sequence is 9 residues long. The CDR3 DNA is TGCAGCGTTGAAGATGGAGCTTTCTTT. It codes for CSVEDGAFF.